This T cell receptor (beta chain) was recorded in a study of cytomegalovirus exposure and HLA in healthy donors. As to this clone: Its antigen is as yet unknown.

Donors sampled were nominally healthy, though unrecorded immune exposures were likely. The PCR made use of 60 Vbeta and 13 Jbeta primers. Here immunoSEQ multiplex PCR was the method, and the copy in TCRdb shows in-frame clones only, minus some. The table lists 140,000 or so clones, around 75% of them singletons. The CDR3 extends over 18 amino acids. The V gene lost 4 bases and the J gene lost 0 bases, with 22 bases spanning the gap. CDR1 and CDR2 from the germline V gene are SEHNR and FQNEAQ (reference sequence). Study-wide findings and caveats: Serostatus for CMV was the only available immune exposure information. Earlier analysis looked at TCR beta V segments, and most were productive about 87% or about 30% of the time. The study put under 200 TCR beta chains on its list as cytomegalovirus-associated.

This TCR came from a woman aged 40 to 50 in good health and CMV-seronegative. The sequenced sample consisted of PBMCs. The chain couples TRBV7-9 to TRBJ2-7, with D perhaps TRBD2 (5 bases). The CDR3 sequence: CASSSQVSERRLSYEQYF. In DNA, the CDR3 is TGTGCCAGCAGCTCCCAGGTTTCCGAGCGGCGACTCTCCTACGAGCAGTACTTC.